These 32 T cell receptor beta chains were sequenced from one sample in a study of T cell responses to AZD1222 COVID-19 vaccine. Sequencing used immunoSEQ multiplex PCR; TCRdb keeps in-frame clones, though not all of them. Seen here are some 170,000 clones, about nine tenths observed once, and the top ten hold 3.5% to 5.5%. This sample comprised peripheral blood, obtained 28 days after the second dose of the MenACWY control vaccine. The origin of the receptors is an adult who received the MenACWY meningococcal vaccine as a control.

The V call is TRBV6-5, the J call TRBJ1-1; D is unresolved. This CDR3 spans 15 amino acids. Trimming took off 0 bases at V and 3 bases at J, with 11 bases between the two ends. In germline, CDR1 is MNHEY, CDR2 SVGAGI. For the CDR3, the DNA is TGTGCCAGCAGTTACTCGTCCCGGGTGGACACTGAAGCTTTCTTT. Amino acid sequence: CASSYSSRVDTEAFF.

CDR3 in DNA: TGCGCCAGCAGCCAAGACCCGACTAGTTATGCCTACAATGAGCAGTTCTTC. Protein: CASSQDPTSYAYNEQFF. The rearrangement links TRBV4-1 to TRBJ2-1, with D tentatively TRBD2 (6 bases). Germline-derived CDR1 and CDR2 are MGHRA and YSYEKL. The CDR3 has 17 residues. V dropped 0 bases and J dropped 2 bases, with 14 bases sitting between them.

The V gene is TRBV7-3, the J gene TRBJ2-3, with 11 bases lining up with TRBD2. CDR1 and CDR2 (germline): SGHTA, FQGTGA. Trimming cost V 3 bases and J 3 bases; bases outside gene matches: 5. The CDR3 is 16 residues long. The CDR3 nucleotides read TGTGCCAGCAGCTTCCCGACTAGCGGGATTACAGATACGCAGTATTTT. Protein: CASSFPTSGITDTQYF.

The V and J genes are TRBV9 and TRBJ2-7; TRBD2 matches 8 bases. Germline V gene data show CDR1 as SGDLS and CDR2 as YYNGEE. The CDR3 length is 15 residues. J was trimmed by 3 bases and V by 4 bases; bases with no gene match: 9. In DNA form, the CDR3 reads TGTGCCAGCAGCCTGGCGGCGGGAGGCGTCTACGAGCAGTACTTC. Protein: CASSLAAGGVYEQYF.

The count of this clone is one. This CDR3 is CASSSGGGDTQYF. In nucleotides, the CDR3 is TGTGCCAGCTCGAGCGGGGGGGGAGATACGCAGTATTTT. This rearrangement joins TRBV18 to TRBJ2-3, with 10 bases matching TRBD2. The CDR3 extends over 13 amino acids. CDR1 and CDR2 from the germline V gene are KGHSH and LQKENI. V was pared by 6 bases and J by 5 bases, with 2 bases of the junction left unmatched.

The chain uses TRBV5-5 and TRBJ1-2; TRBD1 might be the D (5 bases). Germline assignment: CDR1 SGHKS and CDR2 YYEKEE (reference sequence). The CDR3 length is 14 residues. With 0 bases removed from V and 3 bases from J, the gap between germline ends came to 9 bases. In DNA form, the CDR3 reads TGTGCCAGCAGCTTGGCCGGGACGGACTATGGCTACACCTTC. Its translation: CASSLAGTDYGYTF. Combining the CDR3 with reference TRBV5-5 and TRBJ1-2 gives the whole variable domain DAGVTQSPTHLIKTRGQQVTLRCSPISGHKSVSWYQQVLGQGPQFIFQYYEKEERGRGNFPDRFSARQFPNYSSELNVNALLLGDSALYLCASSLAGTDYGYTFGSGTRLTVV.

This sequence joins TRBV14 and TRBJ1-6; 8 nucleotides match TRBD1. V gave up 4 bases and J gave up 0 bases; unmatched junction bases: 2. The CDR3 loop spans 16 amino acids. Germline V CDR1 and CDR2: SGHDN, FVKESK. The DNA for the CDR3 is TGTGCCAGCAGCCGGACAGGGAGCTCCTATAATTCACCCCTCCACTTT. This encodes CASSRTGSSYNSPLHF.

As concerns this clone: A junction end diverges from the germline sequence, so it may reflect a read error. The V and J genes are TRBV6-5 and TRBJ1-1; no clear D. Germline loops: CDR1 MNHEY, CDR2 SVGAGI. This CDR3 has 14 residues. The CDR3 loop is CASSYGRPNAEAFF. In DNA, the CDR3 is TGTGCCAGCAGTTACGGCAGGCCGAACGCTGAAGCTTTCTTT.

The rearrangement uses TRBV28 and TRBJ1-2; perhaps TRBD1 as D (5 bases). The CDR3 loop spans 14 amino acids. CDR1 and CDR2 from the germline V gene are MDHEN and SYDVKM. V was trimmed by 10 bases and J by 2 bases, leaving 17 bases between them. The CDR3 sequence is CAIRTKGLNYGYTF. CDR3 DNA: TGTGCCATCAGGACAAAGGGGCTAAACTATGGCTACACCTTC.

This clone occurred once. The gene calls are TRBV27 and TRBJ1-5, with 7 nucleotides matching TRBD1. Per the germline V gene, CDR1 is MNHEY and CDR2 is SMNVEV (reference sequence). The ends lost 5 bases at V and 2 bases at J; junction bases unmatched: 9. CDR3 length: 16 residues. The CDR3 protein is CASSEYRDSGNQPQHF. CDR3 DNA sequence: TGTGCCAGCAGTGAATATCGGGACAGCGGCAATCAGCCCCAGCATTTT.

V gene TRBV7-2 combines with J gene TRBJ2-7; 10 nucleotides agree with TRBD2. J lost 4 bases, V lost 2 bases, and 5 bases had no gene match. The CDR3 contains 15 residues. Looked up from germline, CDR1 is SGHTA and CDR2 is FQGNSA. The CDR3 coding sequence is TGTGCCAGCAGCTTACGTCTAGCGGGAGCTTACGAGCAGTACTTC. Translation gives CASSLRLAGAYEQYF.

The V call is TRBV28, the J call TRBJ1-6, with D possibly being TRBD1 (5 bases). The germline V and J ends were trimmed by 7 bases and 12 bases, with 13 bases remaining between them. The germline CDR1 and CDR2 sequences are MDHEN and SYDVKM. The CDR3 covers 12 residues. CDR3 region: CASTPPRGPLHF. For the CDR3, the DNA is TGTGCCAGCACCCCCCCAAGGGGACCCCTCCACTTT.

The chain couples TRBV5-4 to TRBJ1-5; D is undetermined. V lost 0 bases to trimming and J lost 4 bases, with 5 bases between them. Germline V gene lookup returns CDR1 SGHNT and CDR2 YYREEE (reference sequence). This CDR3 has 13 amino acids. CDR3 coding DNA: TGTGCCAGCAGCTTGGGAGTTAATCAGCCCCAGCATTTT. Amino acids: CASSLGVNQPQHF.

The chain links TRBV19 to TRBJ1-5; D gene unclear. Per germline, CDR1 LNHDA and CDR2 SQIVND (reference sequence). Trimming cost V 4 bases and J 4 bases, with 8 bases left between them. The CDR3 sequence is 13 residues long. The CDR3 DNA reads TGTGCCAGTAGTAGTGTGGGGAATCAGCCCCAGCATTTT. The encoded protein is CASSSVGNQPQHF. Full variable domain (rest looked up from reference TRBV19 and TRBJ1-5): DGGITQSPKYLFRKEGQNVTLSCEQNLNHDAMYWYRQDPGQGLRLIYYSQIVNDFQKGDIAEGYSVSREKKESFPLTVTSAQKNPTAFYLCASSSVGNQPQHFGDGTRLSIL.

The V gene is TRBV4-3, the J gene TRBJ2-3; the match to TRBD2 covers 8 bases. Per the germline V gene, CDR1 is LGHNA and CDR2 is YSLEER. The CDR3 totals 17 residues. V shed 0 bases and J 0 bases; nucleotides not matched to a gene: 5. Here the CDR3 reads CASSQDPASGSTDTQYF. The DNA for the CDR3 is TGCGCCAGCAGCCAAGATCCGGCTAGCGGGAGCACAGATACGCAGTATTTT.

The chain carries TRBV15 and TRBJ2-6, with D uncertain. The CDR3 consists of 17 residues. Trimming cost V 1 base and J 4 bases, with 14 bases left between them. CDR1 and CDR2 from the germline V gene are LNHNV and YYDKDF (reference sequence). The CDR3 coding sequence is TGTGCCACCAGCAGAGGAGATAGGAGCACGGGGGCCAACGTCCTGACTTTC. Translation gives CATSRGDRSTGANVLTF. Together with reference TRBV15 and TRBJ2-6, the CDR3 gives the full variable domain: DAMVIQNPRYQVTQFGKPVTLSCSQTLNHNVMYWYQQKSSQAPKLLFHYYDKDFNNEADTPDNFQSRRPNTSFCFLDIRSPGLGDTAMYLCATSRGDRSTGANVLTFGAGSRLTVL.

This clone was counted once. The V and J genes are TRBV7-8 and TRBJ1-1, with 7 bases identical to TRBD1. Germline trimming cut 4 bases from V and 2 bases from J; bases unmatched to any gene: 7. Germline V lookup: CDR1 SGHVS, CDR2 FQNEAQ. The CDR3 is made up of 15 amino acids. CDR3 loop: CASSWRQGLNTEAFF. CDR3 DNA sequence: TGTGCCAGCAGCTGGCGACAGGGTTTAAACACTGAAGCTTTCTTT. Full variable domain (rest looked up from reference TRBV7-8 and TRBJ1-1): GAGVSQSPRYKVAKRGQDVALRCDPISGHVSLFWYQQALGQGPEFLTYFQNEAQLDKSGLPSDRFFAERPEGSVSTLKIQRTQQEDSAVYLCASSWRQGLNTEAFFGQGTRLTVV.

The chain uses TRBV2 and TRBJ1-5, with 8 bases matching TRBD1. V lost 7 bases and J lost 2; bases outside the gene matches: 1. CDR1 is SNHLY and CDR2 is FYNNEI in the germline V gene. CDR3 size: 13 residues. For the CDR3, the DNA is TGTGCCAGCAAGGACAGGGGCAATCAGCCCCAGCATTTT. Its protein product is CASKDRGNQPQHF.

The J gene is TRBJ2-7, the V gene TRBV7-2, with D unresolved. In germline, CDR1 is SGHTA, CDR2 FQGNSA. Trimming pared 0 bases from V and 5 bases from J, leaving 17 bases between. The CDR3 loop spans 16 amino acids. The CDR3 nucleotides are TGTGCCAGCAGCTTAGCGTCGTCTCAAAGACACCACGAGCAGTACTTC. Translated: CASSLASSQRHHEQYF.

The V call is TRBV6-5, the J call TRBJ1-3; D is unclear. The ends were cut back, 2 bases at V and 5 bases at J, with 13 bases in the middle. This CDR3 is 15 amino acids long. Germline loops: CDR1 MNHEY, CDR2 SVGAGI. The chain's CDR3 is CASSYSTGLRNTIYF. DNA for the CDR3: TGTGCCAGCAGTTACAGTACGGGCCTAAGAAACACCATATATTTT.

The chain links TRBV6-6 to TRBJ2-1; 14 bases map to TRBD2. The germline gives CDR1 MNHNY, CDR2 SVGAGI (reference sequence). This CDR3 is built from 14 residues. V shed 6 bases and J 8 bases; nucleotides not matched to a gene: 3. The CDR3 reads CASRGGLAGDEQFF. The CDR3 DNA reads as TGTGCCAGCAGAGGGGGACTAGCGGGAGATGAGCAGTTCTTC.

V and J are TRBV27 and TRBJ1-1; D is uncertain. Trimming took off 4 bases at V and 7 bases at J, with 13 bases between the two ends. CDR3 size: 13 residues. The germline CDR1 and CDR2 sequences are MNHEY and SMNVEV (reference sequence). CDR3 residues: CASSSPGALEAFF. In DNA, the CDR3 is TGTGCCAGCAGTTCCCCCGGAGCCCTTGAAGCTTTCTTT.

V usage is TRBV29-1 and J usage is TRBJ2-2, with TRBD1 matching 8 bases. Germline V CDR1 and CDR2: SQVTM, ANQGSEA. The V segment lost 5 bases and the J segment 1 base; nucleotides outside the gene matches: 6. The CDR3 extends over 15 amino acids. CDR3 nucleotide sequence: TGCAGCGTTCGACCACAGGGGGTGAACACCGGGGAGCTGTTTTTT. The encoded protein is CSVRPQGVNTGELFF.

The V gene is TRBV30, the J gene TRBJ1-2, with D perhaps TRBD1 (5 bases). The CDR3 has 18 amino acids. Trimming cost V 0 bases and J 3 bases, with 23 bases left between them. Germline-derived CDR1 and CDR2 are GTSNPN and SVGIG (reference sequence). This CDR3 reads CAWSVRGLRGALDYGYTF. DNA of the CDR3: TGTGCCTGGAGTGTAAGGGGCCTTAGAGGGGCCCTGGACTATGGCTACACCTTC.

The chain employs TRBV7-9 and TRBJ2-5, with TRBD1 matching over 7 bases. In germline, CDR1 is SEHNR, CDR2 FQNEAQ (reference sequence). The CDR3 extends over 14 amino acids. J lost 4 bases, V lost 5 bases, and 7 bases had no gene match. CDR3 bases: TGTGCCAGCAGCGATTGGGACAGAAGAGAGACCCAGTACTTC. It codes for CASSDWDRRETQYF.

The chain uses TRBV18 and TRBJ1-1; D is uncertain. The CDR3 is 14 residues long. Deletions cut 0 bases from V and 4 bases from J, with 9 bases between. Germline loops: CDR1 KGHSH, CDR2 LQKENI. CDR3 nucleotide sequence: TGTGCCAGCTCACCACCGAAAGTTACCACTGAAGCTTTCTTT. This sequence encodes CASSPPKVTTEAFF.

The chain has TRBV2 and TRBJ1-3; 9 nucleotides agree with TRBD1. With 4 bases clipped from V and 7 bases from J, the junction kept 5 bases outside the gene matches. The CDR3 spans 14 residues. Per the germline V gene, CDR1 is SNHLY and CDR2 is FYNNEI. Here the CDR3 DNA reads TGTGCCAGCAGTGGGACAGGGGCCGGCAACACCATATATTTT. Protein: CASSGTGAGNTIYF.

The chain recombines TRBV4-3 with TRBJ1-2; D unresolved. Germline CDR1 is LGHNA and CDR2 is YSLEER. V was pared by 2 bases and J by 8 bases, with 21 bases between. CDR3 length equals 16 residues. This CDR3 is CASSQNLHQVGDGYTF. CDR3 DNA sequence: TGCGCCAGCAGCCAAAACCTGCATCAGGTCGGAGACGGCTACACCTTC.

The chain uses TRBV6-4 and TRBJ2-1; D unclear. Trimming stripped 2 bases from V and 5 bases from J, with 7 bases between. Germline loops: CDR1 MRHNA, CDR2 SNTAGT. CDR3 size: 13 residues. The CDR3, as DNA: TGTGCCAGCAGTGACGAGACACACAATGAGCAGTTCTTC. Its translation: CASSDETHNEQFF.

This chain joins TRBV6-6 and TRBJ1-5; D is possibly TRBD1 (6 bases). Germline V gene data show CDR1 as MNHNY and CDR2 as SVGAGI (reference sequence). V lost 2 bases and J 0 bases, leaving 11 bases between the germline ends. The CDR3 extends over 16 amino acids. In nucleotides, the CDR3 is TGTGCCAGCAGTTACCTACAGGGCTATAGCAATCAGCCCCAGCATTTT. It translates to CASSYLQGYSNQPQHF.

In DNA form, the CDR3 reads TGTGCCAGTAGTGTTGGGGACGGATGGCGCGGAAACACCATATATTTT. Amino acid sequence: CASSVGDGWRGNTIYF. The chain carries TRBV19 and TRBJ1-3; D possibly corresponds to TRBD1 (5 bases). The CDR3 spans 16 residues. V was cut by 5 bases and J by 4 bases, with 18 bases left in between. Germline values: CDR1 LNHDA, CDR2 SQIVND (reference sequence).

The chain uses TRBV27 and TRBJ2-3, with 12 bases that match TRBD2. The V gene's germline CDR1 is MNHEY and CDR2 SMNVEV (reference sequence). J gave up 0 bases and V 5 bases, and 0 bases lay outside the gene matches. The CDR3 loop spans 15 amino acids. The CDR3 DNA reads TGTGCCAGCAGTGGACTAGCGGGAAGCACAGATACGCAGTATTTT. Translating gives CASSGLAGSTDTQYF.